This note documents a single T cell receptor beta chain sequence. The antigen remains undetermined. Trimming removed 5 bases at V and 0 bases at J, with 13 bases between. Germline V CDR1 and CDR2: GTSNPN, SVGIG (reference sequence). The CDR3 spans 14 residues. These data are taken from a study of T cell responses to AZD1222 COVID-19 vaccine. Study-wide findings and caveats: Repertoires were sampled only after the peak T cell response.

The assay was immunoSEQ multiplex PCR, and TCRdb's table has in-frame clones only and misses some. The table lists 55,000 to 75,000 clones, more than 70% of them singletons. The sample here was peripheral blood, taken on day 0 of AZD1222 vaccination. The gene calls are TRBV30 and TRBJ1-1; unclear D gene. The TCR sequence derives from an adult in good health. The CDR3 sequence: CAWSTVPLNTEAFF. The CDR3 bases are TGTGCCTGGTCGACGGTCCCATTGAACACTGAAGCTTTCTTT.